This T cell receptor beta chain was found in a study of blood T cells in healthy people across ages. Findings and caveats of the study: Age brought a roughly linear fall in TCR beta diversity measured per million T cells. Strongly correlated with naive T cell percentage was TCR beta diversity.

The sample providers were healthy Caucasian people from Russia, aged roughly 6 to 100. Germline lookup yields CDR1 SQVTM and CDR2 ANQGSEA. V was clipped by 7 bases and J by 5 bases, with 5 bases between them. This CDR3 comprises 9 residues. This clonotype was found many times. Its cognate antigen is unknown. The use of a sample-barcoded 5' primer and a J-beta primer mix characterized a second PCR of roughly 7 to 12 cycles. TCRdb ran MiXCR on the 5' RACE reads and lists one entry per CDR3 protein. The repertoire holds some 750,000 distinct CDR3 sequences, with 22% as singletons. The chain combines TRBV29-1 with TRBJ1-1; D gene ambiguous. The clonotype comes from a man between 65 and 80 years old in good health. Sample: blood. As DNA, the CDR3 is TGCAGCGCGGGAACTGAAGCTTTCTTT. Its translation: CSAGTEAFF. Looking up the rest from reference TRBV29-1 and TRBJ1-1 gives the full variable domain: SAVISQKPSRDICQRGTSLTIQCQVDSQVTMMFWYRQQPGQSLTLIATANQGSEATYESGFVIDKFPISRPNLTFSTLTVSNMSPEDSSIYLCSAGTEAFFGQGTRLTVV.